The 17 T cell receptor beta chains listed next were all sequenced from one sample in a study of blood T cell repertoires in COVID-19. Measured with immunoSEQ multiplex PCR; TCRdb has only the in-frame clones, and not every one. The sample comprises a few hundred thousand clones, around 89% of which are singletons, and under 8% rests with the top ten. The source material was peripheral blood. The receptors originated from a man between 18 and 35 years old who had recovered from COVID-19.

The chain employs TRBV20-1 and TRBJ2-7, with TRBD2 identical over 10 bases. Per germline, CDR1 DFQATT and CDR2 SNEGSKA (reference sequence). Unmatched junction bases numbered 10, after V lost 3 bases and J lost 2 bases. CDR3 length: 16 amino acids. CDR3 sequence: CSASDGLAVRTYEQYF. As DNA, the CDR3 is TGCAGTGCTAGTGATGGACTAGCGGTTAGGACCTACGAGCAGTACTTC.

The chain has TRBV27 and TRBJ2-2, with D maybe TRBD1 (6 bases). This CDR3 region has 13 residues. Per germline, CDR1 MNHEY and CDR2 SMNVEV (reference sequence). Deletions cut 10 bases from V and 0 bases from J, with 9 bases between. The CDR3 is CATRTANTGELFF. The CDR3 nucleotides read TGTGCCACCCGGACAGCGAACACCGGGGAGCTGTTTTTT.

The CDR3 DNA follows: TGTGCCAGCAGTTACCGGCGGGGAACAGATACGCAGTATTTT. It is translated as CASSYRRGTDTQYF. The J gene is TRBJ2-3, the V gene TRBV6-2 or TRBV6-3; D may be TRBD2 (6 bases). The germline CDR1 and CDR2 sequences are MNHEY and SVGEGT. The CDR3 has 14 amino acids. Trimming removed 2 bases at V and 3 bases at J, with 9 bases between.

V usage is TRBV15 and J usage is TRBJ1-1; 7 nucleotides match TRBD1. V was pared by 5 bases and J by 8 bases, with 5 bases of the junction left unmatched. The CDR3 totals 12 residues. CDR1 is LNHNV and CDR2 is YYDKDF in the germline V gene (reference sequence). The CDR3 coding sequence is TGTGCCACCAGCGCGGACAGGAGAGAAGCTTTCTTT. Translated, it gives CATSADRREAFF.

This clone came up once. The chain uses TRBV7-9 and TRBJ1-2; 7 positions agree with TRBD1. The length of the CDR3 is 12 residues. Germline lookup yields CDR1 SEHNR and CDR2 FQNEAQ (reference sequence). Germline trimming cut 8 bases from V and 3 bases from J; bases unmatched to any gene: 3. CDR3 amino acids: CASETGDYGYTF. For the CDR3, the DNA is TGTGCCAGCGAAACAGGGGACTATGGCTACACCTTC.

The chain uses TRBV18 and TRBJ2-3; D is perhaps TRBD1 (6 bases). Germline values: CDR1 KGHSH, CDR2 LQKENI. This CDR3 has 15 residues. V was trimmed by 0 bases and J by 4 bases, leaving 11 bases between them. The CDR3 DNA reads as TGTGCCAGCTCACCACCTAGGGGGTACGCAGATACGCAGTATTTT. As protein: CASSPPRGYADTQYF.

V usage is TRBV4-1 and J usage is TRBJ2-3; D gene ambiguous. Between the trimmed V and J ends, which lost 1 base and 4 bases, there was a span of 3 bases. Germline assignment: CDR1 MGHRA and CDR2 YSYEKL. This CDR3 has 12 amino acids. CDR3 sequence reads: CASSQAADTQYF. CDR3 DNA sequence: TGCGCCAGCAGCCAAGCGGCAGATACGCAGTATTTT.

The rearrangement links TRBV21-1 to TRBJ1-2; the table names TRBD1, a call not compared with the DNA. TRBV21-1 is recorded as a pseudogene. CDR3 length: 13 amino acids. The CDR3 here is CASSPFPGRGYTF. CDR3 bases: TGTGCCAGCAGCCCGTTCCCAGGTCGAGGCTACACCTTC.

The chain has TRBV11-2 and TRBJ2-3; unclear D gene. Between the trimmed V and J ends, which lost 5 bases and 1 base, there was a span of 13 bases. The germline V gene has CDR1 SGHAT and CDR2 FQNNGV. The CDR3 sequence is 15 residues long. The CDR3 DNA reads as TGTGCCAGCAGCCAGACTCCTGTGGGCACAGATACGCAGTATTTT. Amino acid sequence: CASSQTPVGTDTQYF.

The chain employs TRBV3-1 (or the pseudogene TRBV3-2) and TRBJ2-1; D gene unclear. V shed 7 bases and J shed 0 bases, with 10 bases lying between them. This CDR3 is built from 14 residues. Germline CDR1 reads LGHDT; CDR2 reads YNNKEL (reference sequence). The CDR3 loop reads CASTKASSYNEQFF. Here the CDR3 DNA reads TGTGCCAGCACAAAGGCTAGCTCCTACAATGAGCAGTTCTTC.

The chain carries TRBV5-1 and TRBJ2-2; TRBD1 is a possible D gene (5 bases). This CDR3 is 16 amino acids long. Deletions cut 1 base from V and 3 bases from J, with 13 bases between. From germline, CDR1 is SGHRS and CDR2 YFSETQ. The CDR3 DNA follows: TGCGCCAGCAGCTTGCTAGGGGCGTTCGACACCGGGGAGCTGTTTTTT. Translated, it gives CASSLLGAFDTGELFF.

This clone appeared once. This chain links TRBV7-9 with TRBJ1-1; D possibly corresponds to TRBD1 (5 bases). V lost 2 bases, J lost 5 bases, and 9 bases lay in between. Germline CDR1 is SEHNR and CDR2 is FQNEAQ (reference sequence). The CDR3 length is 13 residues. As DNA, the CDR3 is TGTGCCAGCAGCTTACTCGGGGGGACTGAAGCTTTCTTT. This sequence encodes CASSLLGGTEAFF.

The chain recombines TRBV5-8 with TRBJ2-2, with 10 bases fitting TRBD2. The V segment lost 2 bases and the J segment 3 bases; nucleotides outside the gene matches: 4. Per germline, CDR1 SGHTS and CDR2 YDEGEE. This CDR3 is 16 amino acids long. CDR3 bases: TGTGCCAGCAGCTTATCTCTAGCGGGGGACACCGGGGAGCTGTTTTTT. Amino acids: CASSLSLAGDTGELFF.

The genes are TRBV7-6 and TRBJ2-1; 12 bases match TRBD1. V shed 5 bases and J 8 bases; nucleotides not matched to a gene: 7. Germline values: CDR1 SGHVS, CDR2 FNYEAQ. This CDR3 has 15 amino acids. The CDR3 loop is CASSQGTGGWDEQFF. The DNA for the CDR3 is TGTGCCAGCAGCCAAGGGACAGGGGGCTGGGATGAGCAGTTCTTC.

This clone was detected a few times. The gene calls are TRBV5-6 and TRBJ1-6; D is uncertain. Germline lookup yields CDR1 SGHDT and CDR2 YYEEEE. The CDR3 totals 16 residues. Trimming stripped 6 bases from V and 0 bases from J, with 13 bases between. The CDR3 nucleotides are TGTGCCAGCACCTCGCGGTCGGACTCCTATAATTCACCCCTCCACTTT. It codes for CASTSRSDSYNSPLHF.

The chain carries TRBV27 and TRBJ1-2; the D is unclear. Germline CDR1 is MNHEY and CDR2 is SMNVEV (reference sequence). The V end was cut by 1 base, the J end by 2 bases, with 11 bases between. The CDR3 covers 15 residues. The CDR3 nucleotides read TGTGCCAGCAGTTTATATAGGCCGGGGAACTATGGCTACACCTTC. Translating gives CASSLYRPGNYGYTF.

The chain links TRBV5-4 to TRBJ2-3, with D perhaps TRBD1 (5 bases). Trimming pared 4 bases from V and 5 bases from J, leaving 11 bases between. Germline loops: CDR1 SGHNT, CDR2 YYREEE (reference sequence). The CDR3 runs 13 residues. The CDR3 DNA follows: TGTGCCAGCAGCCTGACGGACAAAGATACGCAGTATTTT. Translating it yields CASSLTDKDTQYF.